This T cell receptor (beta chain) appears in the sequencing data of a study of CD8+ T cells in alopecia areata. Study context: Tofacitinib exposure lasted 6 to 18 months, followed by 6 months off drug. Overall study findings and caveats: Clonality was higher in lesional than normal scalp, especially in alopecia totalis/universalis. Sharing of TCR sequences between patients (possibly for HLA-related reasons) was less clear than in mice.

A note on this clone: What it recognizes is unknown.

CDR1 and CDR2 (germline): GTSNPN, SVGIG (reference sequence). Trimming cost V 2 bases and J 5 bases, with 13 bases left between them. This CDR3 has 13 amino acids. RNA was extracted and reverse transcribed into cDNA as the sequencing template. Profiling relied on immunoSEQ multiplex PCR, and the TCRdb table lists in-frame clones only, not all of them. The sample has 150,000 or so clones, around 87% seen once. This clonotype was obtained from a human donor with alopecia areata. The source was CD8+ T cells sorted from blood, collected at week 0. This sequence joins TRBV30 and TRBJ2-7, with D maybe TRBD2 (6 bases). CDR3 nucleotide sequence: TGTGCCTGGAGTTCCGGGGGAGCGGACGAGCAGTACTTC. Translated: CAWSSGGADEQYF.